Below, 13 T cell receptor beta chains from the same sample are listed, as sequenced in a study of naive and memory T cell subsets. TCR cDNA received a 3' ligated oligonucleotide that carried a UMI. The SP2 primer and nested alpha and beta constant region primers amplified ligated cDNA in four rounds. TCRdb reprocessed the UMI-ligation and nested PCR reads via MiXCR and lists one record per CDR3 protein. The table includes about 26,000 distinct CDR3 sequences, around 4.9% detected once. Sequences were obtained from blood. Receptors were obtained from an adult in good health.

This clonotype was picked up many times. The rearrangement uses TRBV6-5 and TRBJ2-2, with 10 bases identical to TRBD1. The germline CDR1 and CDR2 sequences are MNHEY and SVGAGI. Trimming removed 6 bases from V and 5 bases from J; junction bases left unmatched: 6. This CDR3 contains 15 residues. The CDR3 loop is CASSRTGGWTGELFF. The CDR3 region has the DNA TGTGCCAGCAGCAGGACAGGGGGATGGACCGGGGAGCTGTTTTTT.

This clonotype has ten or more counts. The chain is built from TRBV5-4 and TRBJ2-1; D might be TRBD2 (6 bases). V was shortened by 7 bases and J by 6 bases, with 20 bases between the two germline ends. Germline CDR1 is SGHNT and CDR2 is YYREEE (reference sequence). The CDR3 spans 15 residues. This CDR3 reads CASQLTGDAINEQFF. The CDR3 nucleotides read TGTGCCAGCCAGCTAACGGGAGATGCTATCAATGAGCAGTTCTTC.

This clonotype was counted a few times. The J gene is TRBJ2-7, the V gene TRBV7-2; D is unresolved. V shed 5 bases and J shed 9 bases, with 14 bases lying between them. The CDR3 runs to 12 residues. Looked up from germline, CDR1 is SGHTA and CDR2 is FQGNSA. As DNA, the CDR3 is TGTGCCAGCAGCCCTGCCGGCTTCGGGCAGTACTTC. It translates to CASSPAGFGQYF.

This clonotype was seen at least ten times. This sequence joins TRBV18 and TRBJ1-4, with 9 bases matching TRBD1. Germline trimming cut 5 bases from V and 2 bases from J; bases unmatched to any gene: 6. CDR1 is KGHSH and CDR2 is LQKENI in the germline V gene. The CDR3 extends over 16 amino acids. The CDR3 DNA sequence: TGTGCCAGCTCAGCAGGACAGGGGAGGACTAATGAAAAACTGTTTTTT. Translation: CASSAGQGRTNEKLFF.

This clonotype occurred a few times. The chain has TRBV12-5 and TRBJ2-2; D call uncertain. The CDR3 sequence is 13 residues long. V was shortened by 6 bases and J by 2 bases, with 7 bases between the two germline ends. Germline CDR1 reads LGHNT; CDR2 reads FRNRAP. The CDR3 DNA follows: TGTGCTAGTGGACCTGTTAACACCGGGGAGCTGTTTTTT. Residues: CASGPVNTGELFF.

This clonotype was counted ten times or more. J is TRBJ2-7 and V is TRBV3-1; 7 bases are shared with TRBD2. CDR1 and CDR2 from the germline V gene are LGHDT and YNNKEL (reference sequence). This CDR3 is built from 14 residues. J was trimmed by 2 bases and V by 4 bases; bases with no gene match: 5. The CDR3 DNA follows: TGTGCCAGCAGCCGCGATGGACTAGCCTACGAGCAGTACTTC. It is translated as CASSRDGLAYEQYF.

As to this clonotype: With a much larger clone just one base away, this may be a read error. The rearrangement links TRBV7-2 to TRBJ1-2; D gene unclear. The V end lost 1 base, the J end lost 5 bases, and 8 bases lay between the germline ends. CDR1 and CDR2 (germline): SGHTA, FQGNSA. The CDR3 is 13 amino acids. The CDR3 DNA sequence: TGTACCAGCAGCTTAGTAGGAGAGTATGGCTACACCTTC. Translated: CTSSLVGEYGYTF.

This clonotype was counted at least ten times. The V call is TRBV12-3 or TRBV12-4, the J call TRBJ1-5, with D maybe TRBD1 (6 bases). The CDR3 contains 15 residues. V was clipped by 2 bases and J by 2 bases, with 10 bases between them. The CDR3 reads CASSLSGGGNQPQHF. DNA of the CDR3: TGTGCCAGCAGTTTATCGGGGGGCGGCAATCAGCCCCAGCATTTT.

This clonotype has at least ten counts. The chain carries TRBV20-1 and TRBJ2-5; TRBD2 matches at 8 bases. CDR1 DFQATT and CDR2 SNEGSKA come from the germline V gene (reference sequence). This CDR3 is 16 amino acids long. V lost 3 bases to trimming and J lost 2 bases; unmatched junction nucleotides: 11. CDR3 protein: CSASGRAIIRQETQYF. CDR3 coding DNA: TGCAGTGCTAGCGGGAGGGCGATCATACGACAAGAGACCCAGTACTTC.

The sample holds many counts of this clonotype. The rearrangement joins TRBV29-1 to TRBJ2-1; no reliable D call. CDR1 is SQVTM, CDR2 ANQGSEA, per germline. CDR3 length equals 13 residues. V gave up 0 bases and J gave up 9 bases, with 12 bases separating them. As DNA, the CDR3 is TGCAGCGTTGAAGATTGGGGTACGACTGAGCAGTTCTTC. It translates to CSVEDWGTTEQFF.

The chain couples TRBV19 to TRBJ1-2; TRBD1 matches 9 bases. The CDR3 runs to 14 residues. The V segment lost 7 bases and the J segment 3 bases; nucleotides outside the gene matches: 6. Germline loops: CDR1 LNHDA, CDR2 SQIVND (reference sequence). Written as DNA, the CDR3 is TGTGCCAGTACCCGGACAGGGGATGACTATGGCTACACCTTC. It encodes CASTRTGDDYGYTF.

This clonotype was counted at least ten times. CDR3 region: CAIAPEGLYEQYF. Written as DNA, the CDR3 is TGTGCCATCGCCCCCGAGGGCCTCTACGAGCAGTACTTC. The J gene is TRBJ2-7, the V gene TRBV10-3; possibly TRBD2 for D (5 bases). The CDR3 has 13 amino acids. From germline, CDR1 is ENHRY and CDR2 SYGVKD. Deletions cut 8 bases from V and 3 bases from J, with 14 bases between.

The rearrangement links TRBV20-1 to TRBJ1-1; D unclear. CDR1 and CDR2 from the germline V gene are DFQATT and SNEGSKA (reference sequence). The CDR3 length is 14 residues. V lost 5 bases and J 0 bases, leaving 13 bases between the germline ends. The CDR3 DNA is TGCAGTGCTTCCCACAGATACCTGAACACTGAAGCTTTCTTT. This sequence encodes CSASHRYLNTEAFF.